This T cell receptor beta chain was recovered during a study of T cell repertoires in cytomegalovirus infection. Turning to the study itself: Public TCR beta signatures indicated both CMV infection and matching HLA type.

Concerning this clonotype: The antigen is undetermined.

TCRdb reprocessed the reads with MiXCR, giving one entry per CDR3 protein. The data hold hundreds of thousands of distinct CDR3 sequences, with around 32% observed a single time. From germline, CDR1 is MNHEY and CDR2 SVGAGI. The ends were cut back, 7 bases at V and 0 bases at J, with 12 bases in the middle. The CDR3 sequence is 14 residues long. The chain employs TRBV6-5 and TRBJ2-5, with D possibly called TRBD1 or TRBD2 (5 bases each). The TCR was taken from a human donor in good health (CMV status not recorded). Some clones in this sample may be carry-over from other donors' samples. The material sequenced was cultured PBMCs, taken from culture after CMV antigen stimulation. The CDR3 is CASNRGLHQETQYF. CDR3 in DNA: TGTGCCAGCAATCGGGGCTTACACCAAGAGACCCAGTACTTC.